The 9 T cell receptor beta chains in this list originate from one sample, sequenced in a study of blood T cell repertoires in COVID-19. TCRdb's table, derived via immunoSEQ multiplex PCR, lists solely in-frame clones and lacks some. The table has around 430,000 clones, about 83% seen once. What was sequenced was PBMCs or T cells enriched from blood (not recorded which). The receptors derive from a woman aged 50 to 60 who had recovered from COVID-19.

The chain joins TRBV20-1 to TRBJ1-2, with a possible D match to TRBD1 (5 bases). Per germline, CDR1 DFQATT and CDR2 SNEGSKA (reference sequence). This CDR3 spans 11 amino acids. Trimming removed 6 bases from V and 5 bases from J, with 10 bases in between. The CDR3 is CSARGEYGYTF. Written as DNA, the CDR3 is TGCAGTGCGCGGGGCGAATATGGCTACACCTTC.

This chain links TRBV6-1 with TRBJ1-5; D remains unclear. Deletions cut 3 bases from V and 2 bases from J, with 14 bases between. CDR1 is MNHNS and CDR2 is SASEGT in the germline V gene. The CDR3 runs to 16 residues. The CDR3 DNA sequence: TGTGCCAGCAGTGAGAGGACCACGGGAGGCAATCAGCCCCAGCATTTT. Residues: CASSERTTGGNQPQHF.

V usage is TRBV3-1 (or the pseudogene TRBV3-2) and J usage is TRBJ1-5; tentative D call: TRBD1 (6 bases). Germline CDR1 LGHDT, CDR2 YNNKEL (reference sequence). CDR3 length: 15 amino acids. The V end lost 0 bases, the J end lost 6 bases, and 12 bases lay between the germline ends. As DNA, the CDR3 is TGTGCCAGCAGCCAAGACAGGGGATCGGCTCAGCCCCAGCATTTT. As protein: CASSQDRGSAQPQHF.

This rearrangement joins TRBV5-6 to TRBJ2-2; D might be TRBD1 (6 bases). In germline, CDR1 is SGHDT, CDR2 YYEEEE. The V and J ends lost 4 bases and 1 base respectively, with 8 bases between them. This CDR3 has 14 residues. The CDR3 DNA follows: TGTGCCAGCAGCAAGGACAGGAACACCGGGGAGCTGTTTTTT. It is translated as CASSKDRNTGELFF.

The chain combines TRBV14 with TRBJ1-2; D is unresolved. Germline loops: CDR1 SGHDN, CDR2 FVKESK. V was pared by 0 bases and J by 8 bases, with 13 bases between. The CDR3 runs 14 residues. CDR3 sequence reads: CASSQDWGGSGYTF. CDR3 nucleotide sequence: TGTGCCAGCAGCCAAGATTGGGGAGGTAGCGGCTACACCTTC.

This chain uses TRBV28 with TRBJ2-4, with D perhaps TRBD2 (5 bases). V was pared by 6 bases and J by 14 bases, with 20 bases between. The CDR3 loop spans 13 amino acids. The germline V gene has CDR1 MDHEN and CDR2 SYDVKM. DNA for the CDR3: TGTGCCAGCAGCGACTCCAACGGGCGGGCCAAGTACTTC. Translating it yields CASSDSNGRAKYF.

The chain is built from TRBV4-2 and TRBJ2-1; 11 nucleotides align to TRBD2. Germline lookup yields CDR1 LGHNA and CDR2 YNFKEQ. V trimming: 2 bases; J trimming: 0 bases; junction bases outside the gene matches: 6. This CDR3 is 18 amino acids long. The CDR3 DNA reads TGTGCCAGCAGCCAATCTAGCGGGGGGCACTTCTCCTACAATGAGCAGTTCTTC. This codes for CASSQSSGGHFSYNEQFF.

The chain uses TRBV6-5 and TRBJ2-5, with a possible D match to TRBD2 (6 bases). The germline V and J ends were trimmed by 0 bases and 4 bases, with 12 bases remaining between them. The CDR3 totals 15 residues. From germline, CDR1 is MNHEY and CDR2 SVGAGI. The CDR3 DNA follows: TGTGCCAGCAGTTACTCGTCCGCCGGGGGAGAGACCCAGTACTTC. Translating it yields CASSYSSAGGETQYF.

CDR3: CAWSANLNTEAFF. DNA of the CDR3: TGTGCCTGGAGTGCTAACTTAAACACTGAAGCTTTCTTT. The J gene is TRBJ1-1, the V gene TRBV30; D unresolved. CDR1 is GTSNPN and CDR2 is SVGIG in the germline V gene (reference sequence). The CDR3 runs 13 residues. The V end lost 1 base, the J end lost 2 bases, and 8 bases lay between the germline ends.